Shown below are 32 T cell receptor beta chains from a single sample sequenced in a study of PD-1 blockade in mismatch repair-deficient tumors. Only in-frame clones appear in the TCRdb table, and some are missing; sequencing was by immunoSEQ multiplex PCR. The sample shows around 15,000 clones, around 82% of them seen only once. The sequencing here drew on PBMCs, taken 4 weeks after starting pembrolizumab. These receptor sequences come from an adult with mismatch repair-deficient cancer.

This chain joins TRBV10-3 and TRBJ1-4; the D gene is possibly TRBD1 (6 bases). Germline assignment: CDR1 ENHRY and CDR2 SYGVKD. The CDR3 sequence is 15 residues long. The V end lost 5 bases, the J end lost 1 base, and 11 bases lay between the germline ends. The CDR3 nucleotides are TGTGCCATCAGTACCACAGGGTTAACTAATGAAAAACTGTTTTTT. This gives the protein CAISTTGLTNEKLFF.

DNA of the CDR3: TGTGCCAGCAGTTTGAGGTATCGTGGGAGTGATGAAGCTTTCTTT. Its translation: CASSLRYRGSDEAFF. This sequence joins TRBV7-8 and TRBJ1-1; D unresolved. CDR3 size: 15 residues. Germline lookup yields CDR1 SGHVS and CDR2 FQNEAQ. V lost 6 bases and J 7 bases, leaving 21 bases between the germline ends.

This sequence joins TRBV6-6 and TRBJ1-4; 8 bases are shared with TRBD1. This CDR3 comprises 15 residues. Per germline, CDR1 MNHNY and CDR2 SVGAGI (reference sequence). V was clipped by 4 bases and J by 7 bases; unmatched bases: 8. The CDR3 DNA is TGTGCCAGCAGTTCCACAGGGGGAGGGATTGAAAAACTGTTTTTT. The encoded protein is CASSSTGGGIEKLFF.

CDR3 sequence: CASSSRLAGDRDTQYF. The CDR3 bases are TGTGCCAGCAGTTCTAGACTAGCGGGAGATCGAGATACGCAGTATTTT. The chain combines TRBV6-5 with TRBJ2-3; the match to TRBD2 covers 12 bases. Germline assignment: CDR1 MNHEY and CDR2 SVGAGI. This CDR3 contains 16 residues. With V trimmed by 4 bases and J by 5 bases, 7 bases remained unmatched.

Comment on this clone: Sequence at one end of the junction differs from germline and may be a read error. The V and J genes are TRBV7-9 and TRBJ1-2, with TRBD1 matching over 8 bases. This CDR3 contains 11 residues. The germline V gene has CDR1 SEHNR and CDR2 FQNEAQ (reference sequence). The CDR3: CASSLASGQAF. The CDR3 region has the DNA TGTGCCAGCAGCTTAGCATCGGGACAGGCCTTC. Looking up the rest from reference TRBV7-9 and TRBJ1-2 gives the full variable domain: DTGVSQNPRHKITKRGQNVTFRCDPISEHNRLYWYRQTLGQGPEFLTYFQNEAQLEKSRLLSDRFSAERPKGSFSTLEIQRTEQGDSAMYLCASSLASGQAFGSGTRLTVV.

This clone was counted a single time. The rearrangement uses TRBV5-1 and TRBJ2-1; 7 bases match TRBD2. This CDR3 is 16 amino acids long. Unmatched junction bases numbered 9, after V lost 3 bases and J lost 3 bases. Germline V gene data show CDR1 as SGHRS and CDR2 as YFSETQ. CDR3: CASSSLAGLYYNEQFF. DNA of the CDR3: TGCGCCAGCAGCTCCCTCGCGGGACTATACTACAATGAGCAGTTCTTC.

This chain joins TRBV5-1 and TRBJ2-3, with 8 bases fitting TRBD2. The CDR3 is made up of 15 amino acids. Germline V gene lookup returns CDR1 SGHRS and CDR2 YFSETQ. V was clipped by 1 base and J by 4 bases; unmatched bases: 5. CDR3 sequence: CASSLTSGMADTQYF. The CDR3 DNA follows: TGCGCCAGCAGCTTGACTAGCGGAATGGCAGATACGCAGTATTTT.

The chain is built from TRBV5-1 and TRBJ2-3; D is unresolved. Trimming took 0 bases from V and 1 from J, leaving 12 bases between them. This CDR3 is 16 amino acids long. Per germline, CDR1 SGHRS and CDR2 YFSETQ. The CDR3 is CASSLDPRGGTDTQYF. CDR3 sequence (DNA): TGCGCCAGCAGCTTGGACCCGCGCGGAGGCACAGATACGCAGTATTTT.

The chain links TRBV5-1 to TRBJ1-4; tentative D call: TRBD1 (5 bases). CDR1 and CDR2 (germline): SGHRS, YFSETQ. Trimming stripped 1 base from V and 8 bases from J, with 12 bases between. CDR3 length equals 14 residues. The CDR3 region is CASSLLGGEEKLFF. DNA of the CDR3: TGCGCCAGCAGCTTGTTGGGGGGGGAAGAAAAACTGTTTTTT.

V is TRBV29-1 and J is TRBJ1-1, with TRBD1 matching 7 bases. The CDR3 contains 13 residues. The V and J ends lost 5 bases and 4 bases, in that order; junction bases with no gene match: 7. Germline V lookup: CDR1 SQVTM, CDR2 ANQGSEA. The CDR3, as DNA: TGCAGCGTTCGAGAGGGGGCAGGCACTGAAGCTTTCTTT. Its translation: CSVREGAGTEAFF.

The CDR3 loop reads CASSPPGVGETQYF. The CDR3 DNA follows: TGTGCCAGCTCACCACCAGGGGTGGGCGAGACCCAGTACTTC. J is TRBJ2-5 and V is TRBV18; a weak D match, TRBD1 (5 bases). The CDR3 consists of 14 residues. Germline V gene lookup returns CDR1 KGHSH and CDR2 LQKENI. With 0 bases removed from V and 5 bases from J, the gap between germline ends came to 10 bases.

The chain combines TRBV27 with TRBJ1-6; 7 bases are a match to TRBD1. In germline, CDR1 is MNHEY, CDR2 SMNVEV (reference sequence). The CDR3 has 15 residues. V gave up 2 bases and J gave up 10 bases; unmatched junction bases: 8. CDR3: CASSLGQVVASPLHF. CDR3 sequence (DNA): TGTGCCAGCAGTTTAGGACAGGTAGTGGCATCACCCCTCCACTTT.

This clone is classed as medium-sized. This rearrangement joins TRBV6-6 to TRBJ2-3; 9 bases are shared with TRBD1. Germline-derived CDR1 and CDR2 are MNHNY and SVGAGI (reference sequence). The CDR3 runs 15 residues. The ends lost 8 bases at V and 6 bases at J; junction bases unmatched: 12. Here the CDR3 reads CASPPGTGSFDTQYF. CDR3 nucleotides: TGTGCCAGCCCCCCCGGGACAGGGAGTTTCGATACGCAGTATTTT.

V and J are TRBV7-3 and TRBJ2-3, with TRBD1 identical over 7 bases. Germline values: CDR1 SGHTA, CDR2 FQGTGA. The V and J ends lost 3 bases and 4 bases, in that order; junction bases with no gene match: 4. This CDR3 contains 14 residues. As DNA, the CDR3 is TGTGCCAGCAGCTTGACAGGGTCTCCAGATACGCAGTATTTT. Translated, it gives CASSLTGSPDTQYF.

V gene TRBV5-1 combines with J gene TRBJ1-4, with TRBD1 as a possible D gene (5 bases). The V gene lost 5 bases and the J gene lost 4 bases, with 18 bases spanning the gap. The CDR3 contains 16 residues. Germline V gene sequence: CDR1 SGHRS, CDR2 YFSETQ. In nucleotides, the CDR3 is TGCGCCAGCAGAGGAGGTGCCTGGAGGGGTAATGAAAAACTGTTTTTT. It specifies CASRGGAWRGNEKLFF. The complete variable domain, with remaining parts taken from reference TRBV5-1 and TRBJ1-4, reads KAGVTQTPRYLIKTRGQQVTLSCSPISGHRSVSWYQQTPGQGLQFLFEYFSETQRNKGNFPGRFSGRQFSNSRSEMNVSTLELGDSALYLCASRGGAWRGNEKLFFGSGTQLSVL.

This clone has just a few counts. The chain combines TRBV5-1 with TRBJ2-7; the match to TRBD1 covers 11 bases. Trimming cost V 4 bases and J 3 bases; bases outside gene matches: 3. CDR3 size: 14 residues. The germline gives CDR1 SGHRS, CDR2 YFSETQ. The CDR3 DNA reads as TGCGCCAGCAGCGTGGGACAGGGGGACTACGAGCAGTACTTC. Protein sequence: CASSVGQGDYEQYF.

The DNA of the CDR3 is TGTGCCAGTACCTGGACTTGGGGCTACACCTTC. Amino acids: CASTWTWGYTF. The chain links TRBV6-1 to TRBJ1-2, with D uncertain. Germline V gives CDR1 MNHNS, CDR2 SASEGT. CDR3 length: 11 residues. The V end lost 9 bases, the J end lost 8 bases, and 13 bases lay between the germline ends.

The chain carries TRBV28 and TRBJ2-7, with D maybe TRBD2 (6 bases). CDR1 MDHEN and CDR2 SYDVKM come from the germline V gene. This CDR3 spans 18 amino acids. V lost 0 bases, J lost 0 bases, and 18 bases lay in between. Here the CDR3 reads CASSLWGVGGSSSYEQYF. CDR3 in DNA: TGTGCCAGCAGTTTATGGGGGGTGGGGGGAAGCAGCTCCTACGAGCAGTACTTC.

The chain has TRBV5-1 and TRBJ2-5; D perhaps matches TRBD2 (6 bases). Germline V gene lookup returns CDR1 SGHRS and CDR2 YFSETQ. Trimming took off 3 bases at V and 4 bases at J, with 10 bases between the two ends. The CDR3 is made up of 13 amino acids. CDR3 in amino acids: CASSSMGGETQYF. Here the CDR3 DNA reads TGCGCCAGCAGCTCAATGGGGGGAGAGACCCAGTACTTC.

This chain connects TRBV28 to TRBJ1-2; D not resolved. Trimming pared 5 bases from V and 7 bases from J, leaving 8 bases between. CDR3 size: 11 residues. The germline gives CDR1 MDHEN, CDR2 SYDVKM. In DNA form, the CDR3 reads TGTGCCAGCAGTCCGACTGGTGGCTACACCTTC. It specifies CASSPTGGYTF.

The chain joins TRBV7-2 to TRBJ2-7; D remains ambiguous. Deletions cut 1 base from V and 3 bases from J, with 13 bases between. This CDR3 is built from 15 residues. CDR1 is SGHTA, CDR2 FQGNSA, per germline. This chain's CDR3 is CASSLGPPSVYEQYF. The CDR3 bases are TGTGCCAGCAGCTTAGGGCCCCCCTCCGTCTACGAGCAGTACTTC.

The gene calls are TRBV28 and TRBJ1-2; D gene uncertain. This CDR3 has 12 amino acids. CDR1 MDHEN and CDR2 SYDVKM come from the germline V gene. The V end was cut by 3 bases, the J end by 4 bases, with 6 bases between. CDR3 amino acids: CASSFSAYGYTF. CDR3 nucleotides: TGTGCCAGCAGTTTTAGTGCCTATGGCTACACCTTC.

The chain couples TRBV9 to TRBJ1-1, with 7 nucleotides matching TRBD1. J gave up 5 bases and V 3 bases, and 10 bases lay outside the gene matches. The length of the CDR3 is 15 residues. Germline V gene data show CDR1 as SGDLS and CDR2 as YYNGEE. The CDR3 loop reads CASSAELQGRTEAFF. CDR3 DNA: TGTGCCAGCAGCGCAGAACTACAGGGGAGAACTGAAGCTTTCTTT.

This clone was detected once. DNA of the CDR3: TGTGCCAGCAGTGCCCCGGGACTTTACAATGAGCAGTTCTTC. This encodes CASSAPGLYNEQFF. The V gene is TRBV2, the J gene TRBJ2-1, with TRBD2 as a possible D gene (6 bases). This CDR3 spans 14 amino acids. The V and J ends lost 4 bases and 4 bases respectively, with 11 bases between them. Germline V lookup: CDR1 SNHLY, CDR2 FYNNEI.

The rearrangement uses TRBV28 and TRBJ1-1, with D perhaps matching TRBD1 (6 bases). CDR1 MDHEN and CDR2 SYDVKM come from the germline V gene. The CDR3 sequence is 15 residues long. Trimming stripped 5 bases from V and 5 bases from J, with 18 bases between. The CDR3 DNA sequence: TGTGCCAGCAGTCTGGGGGGGCGTAGTGAAACTGAAGCTTTCTTT. It yields the protein CASSLGGRSETEAFF. Full variable domain (missing parts from reference TRBV28 and TRBJ1-1): DVKVTQSSRYLVKRTGEKVFLECVQDMDHENMFWYRQDPGLGLRLIYFSYDVKMKEKGDIPEGYSVSREKKERFSLILESASTNQTSMYLCASSLGGRSETEAFFGQGTRLTVV.

The V and J genes are TRBV11-3 and TRBJ2-7; 7 bases align to TRBD2. V trimming: 8 bases; J trimming: 3 bases; junction bases outside the gene matches: 10. The V gene's germline CDR1 is SGHNT and CDR2 YENEEA. This CDR3 region has 14 residues. The CDR3 sequence is CASVRSGTNYEQYF. For the CDR3, the DNA is TGTGCCAGCGTCCGGAGTGGGACTAACTACGAGCAGTACTTC.

The chain has TRBV7-2 and TRBJ2-7; a possible D gene is TRBD1 (6 bases). The CDR3 extends over 14 amino acids. Trimming shortened V by 1 base and J by 2 bases, and 9 bases separated the two germline ends. CDR1 SGHTA and CDR2 FQGNSA come from the germline V gene. Here the CDR3 reads CASSLGTAAYEQYF. Written as DNA, the CDR3 is TGTGCCAGCAGCTTAGGGACAGCCGCCTACGAGCAGTACTTC.

CDR3 loop: CASSLDRHYGYTF. The CDR3 coding sequence is TGTGCCAGCAGCTTGGACAGGCACTATGGCTACACCTTC. This chain connects TRBV5-6 to TRBJ1-2, with D possibly matching TRBD1 (5 bases). CDR3 length: 13 amino acids. Between the trimmed V and J ends, which lost 0 bases and 3 bases, there was a span of 6 bases. CDR1 is SGHDT and CDR2 is YYEEEE in the germline V gene.

This clone was observed a handful of times. The rearrangement uses TRBV29-1 and TRBJ1-2, with 7 nucleotides matching TRBD1. Germline values: CDR1 SQVTM, CDR2 ANQGSEA. The CDR3 has 12 amino acids. V was pared by 6 bases and J by 8 bases, with 9 bases of the junction left unmatched. CDR3 in amino acids: CSVGGQAPGYTF. Written as DNA, the CDR3 is TGCAGCGTCGGTGGACAGGCCCCGGGCTACACCTTC.

The chain combines TRBV28 with TRBJ1-1; D is perhaps TRBD1 (5 bases). The length of the CDR3 is 17 residues. Trimming took off 3 bases at V and 1 base at J, with 18 bases between the two ends. CDR1 is MDHEN and CDR2 is SYDVKM in the germline V gene. CDR3 sequence: CASSFGGTPTSNTEAFF. The DNA of the CDR3 is TGTGCCAGCAGTTTTGGGGGGACCCCTACCTCGAACACTGAAGCTTTCTTT.

The chain couples TRBV7-9 to TRBJ2-3, with D possibly TRBD2 on 5 matching bases. CDR3 length equals 15 residues. Germline assignment: CDR1 SEHNR and CDR2 FQNEAQ (reference sequence). Between the trimmed V and J ends, which lost 3 bases and 2 bases, there was a span of 12 bases. In nucleotides, the CDR3 is TGTGCCAGCAGCTTTATCCTAGCCCTCACAGATACGCAGTATTTT. Translating it yields CASSFILALTDTQYF.

The V call is TRBV15, the J call TRBJ1-1, with D possibly matching TRBD1 (6 bases). Germline values: CDR1 LNHNV, CDR2 YYDKDF (reference sequence). Trimming shortened V by 4 bases and J by 8 bases, and 14 bases separated the two germline ends. CDR3 length: 13 residues. The CDR3: CATSKAGAREAFF. DNA for the CDR3: TGTGCCACCAGCAAGGCAGGGGCTAGGGAAGCTTTCTTT.